The 3 T cell receptor beta chains given below trace back to one sample, sequenced in a study of glioma-infiltrating T cells. Using RNA template, CDR3s of TCR alpha and beta were amplified with iRepertoire arm-PCR. TCRdb used MiXCR to reprocess the multiplex PCR reads, holding one entry per CDR3 protein. This repertoire shows more than 95,000 distinct CDR3 sequences, around 28% found once; its top ten account for 44%. The sample consisted of glioma tissue, nonneoplastic brain tissue, or PBMCs (not recorded which). Source of these receptors: a human donor with low-grade glioma or glioblastoma, undergoing nonglioma brain surgery, or in good health (not recorded which).

With respect to this clonotype: This may arise from a read error, as a much more abundant clone is one base away. The chain employs TRBV7-6 and TRBJ2-2, with D tentatively TRBD2 (5 bases). This CDR3 comprises 17 residues. Germline V lookup: CDR1 SGHVS, CDR2 FNYEAQ. This chain's CDR3 is CASSFQQGVGNTGELLF. CDR3 sequence (DNA): TGTGCCAGCAGCTTCCAGCAAGGCGTCGGGAACACCGGGGAGCTGCTTTTT.

The gene calls are TRBV7-9 and TRBJ2-1; D remains ambiguous. V was clipped by 5 bases and J by 4 bases, with 12 bases between them. Germline V lookup: CDR1 SEHNR, CDR2 FQNEAQ (reference sequence). The CDR3 runs to 14 residues. The DNA of the CDR3 is TGTGCCAGCAGCCCTCTAGGTGTGTACAATGAGCAGTTCTTC. The encoded protein is CASSPLGVYNEQFF.

The chain uses TRBV13 and TRBJ2-3; perhaps TRBD2 as D (5 bases). CDR3 length equals 13 residues. Trimming took off 5 bases at V and 5 bases at J, with 11 bases between the two ends. Looked up from germline, CDR1 is PRHDT and CDR2 is FYEKMQ (reference sequence). CDR3 in DNA: TGTGCCAGCAGCCTGACTAAAGTAGATACGCAGTATTTT. Translating gives CASSLTKVDTQYF.